The present T cell receptor (beta chain) was sequenced within a study of control samples from healthy donors and cancer patients. Sequencing was performed with immunoSEQ multiplex PCR; in TCRdb, only in-frame clones are kept and a portion is missing. The data hold fewer than 500,000 clones, with more than 80% observed a single time. Comment on this clone: This CDR3 is also generated by other DNA sequences in the sample.

There are 13 residues in the CDR3. Germline CDR1 LNHDA, CDR2 SQIVND (reference sequence). V was clipped by 5 bases and J by 3 bases, with 10 bases between them. This chain connects TRBV19 to TRBJ2-5; perhaps TRBD1 as D (5 bases). Sequenced: PBMCs. The receptor comes from a man between 35 and 55 years old with head and neck cancer. CDR3 DNA sequence: TGTGCCAGTAGTGTCGACAGTGAAGAGACCCAGTACTTC. Its translation: CASSVDSEETQYF.